What follows are 30 T cell receptor beta chains derived from one specimen sequenced in a study of Ad26.COV2.S vaccination and SARS-CoV-2 variants. The repertoire was sequenced with immunoSEQ multiplex PCR; TCRdb's copy has only in-frame clones and lacks some. This sample carries approximately 360,000 clones, 83% of them seen once, and the ten largest clones take about 7.1%. The treatment denotes: roughly 19 received Ad26.COV2.S at low or high dose, single or two shots; 5 received placebo; per-sample allocation not given. Material that was analyzed had been drawn on day 63 after the first vaccine or placebo injection. The material was peripheral blood, obtained in a trial of Ad26.COV2.S vaccine versus placebo. The receptors here all came from a person between 18 and 65 years old who received the Ad26.COV2.S COVID-19 vaccine or a placebo.

The J gene is TRBJ1-2, the V gene TRBV9, with 11 bases identical to TRBD1. The CDR3 consists of 16 residues. Unmatched junction bases numbered 8, after V lost 3 bases and J lost 4 bases. In germline, CDR1 is SGDLS, CDR2 YYNGEE. CDR3 bases: TGTGCCAGCAGCGGGACAGGGGGCGGCCTGGCCTATGGCTACACCTTC. It encodes CASSGTGGGLAYGYTF. Looking up the rest from reference TRBV9 and TRBJ1-2 gives the full variable domain: DSGVTQTPKHLITATGQRVTLRCSPRSGDLSVYWYQQSLDQGLQFLIQYYNGEERAKGNILERFSAQQFPDLHSELNLSSLELGDSALYFCASSGTGGGLAYGYTFGSGTRLTVV.

CDR3 DNA: TGTGCCAGCAGTTACTCGAGAAGGGCCGGCAATCAGCCCCAGCATTTT. Protein product: CASSYSRRAGNQPQHF. V usage is TRBV6-2 or TRBV6-3 and J usage is TRBJ1-5; unclear D gene. V was pared by 0 bases and J by 2 bases, with 11 bases between. CDR1 and CDR2 from the germline V gene are MNHEY and SVGEGT. There are 16 residues in the CDR3.

V gene TRBV3-1 (or the pseudogene TRBV3-2) combines with J gene TRBJ2-2; perhaps TRBD1 as D (6 bases). The CDR3 covers 14 residues. V lost 3 bases and J 5 bases, leaving 10 bases between the germline ends. In germline, CDR1 is LGHDT, CDR2 YNNKEL (reference sequence). CDR3 in DNA: TGTGCCAGCAGCCAGACCACAGGGACCGGGGAGCTGTTTTTT. It is translated as CASSQTTGTGELFF.

About this clone itself: Other DNA sequences in this sample translate to the same CDR3. The rearrangement links TRBV7-9 to TRBJ2-3; tentatively, D is TRBD1 (5 bases). Germline CDR1 SEHNR, CDR2 FQNEAQ (reference sequence). The CDR3 is 14 residues long. Trimming cost V 5 bases and J 6 bases, with 15 bases left between them. As DNA, the CDR3 is TGTGCCAGCAGCCGTTCTCAAGCAGGGGATACGCAGTATTTT. It codes for CASSRSQAGDTQYF.

The gene calls are TRBV4-1 and TRBJ2-7; D is perhaps TRBD1 (5 bases). Germline V gene lookup returns CDR1 MGHRA and CDR2 YSYEKL. This CDR3 region has 14 residues. Trimming removed 6 bases from V and 1 base from J, with 13 bases in between. CDR3 region: CASRWKGNSYEQYF. The CDR3 DNA reads as TGCGCCAGCAGATGGAAGGGGAATTCCTACGAGCAGTACTTC.

The chain is built from TRBV7-9 and TRBJ2-3; D may be TRBD2 (5 bases). V lost 5 bases, J lost 0 bases, and 21 bases lay in between. Germline V gene lookup returns CDR1 SEHNR and CDR2 FQNEAQ (reference sequence). CDR3 size: 18 residues. The CDR3 DNA is TGTGCCAGCAGCCCAAGAATAGCGCTACATCCTAGCACAGATACGCAGTATTTT. It yields the protein CASSPRIALHPSTDTQYF.

This clone turned up a few times. V usage is TRBV7-9 and J usage is TRBJ1-2; D unresolved. V lost 4 bases to trimming and J lost 4 bases, with 13 bases between them. Germline V gene lookup returns CDR1 SEHNR and CDR2 FQNEAQ (reference sequence). The CDR3 has 14 residues. The CDR3 DNA sequence: TGTGCCAGCAGCTCCCGTGCGGGAAGCTATGGCTACACCTTC. Protein product: CASSSRAGSYGYTF.

The rearrangement uses TRBV9 and TRBJ2-7, with a tentative D call TRBD2 (6 bases). Between the trimmed V and J ends, which lost 7 bases and 4 bases, there was a span of 9 bases. The CDR3 sequence is 11 residues long. Looked up from germline, CDR1 is SGDLS and CDR2 is YYNGEE. The CDR3 reads CASGRGYEQYF. CDR3 nucleotides: TGTGCCAGCGGTCGGGGGTACGAGCAGTACTTC. Full variable domain (outside the CDR3, taken from reference TRBV9 and TRBJ2-7): DSGVTQTPKHLITATGQRVTLRCSPRSGDLSVYWYQQSLDQGLQFLIQYYNGEERAKGNILERFSAQQFPDLHSELNLSSLELGDSALYFCASGRGYEQYFGPGTRLTVT.

The CDR3 DNA reads TGTGCCAGCAGTCCAACTCTCAGCAATCAGCCCCAGCATTTT. It codes for CASSPTLSNQPQHF. V is TRBV6-5 and J is TRBJ1-5, with no clear D. The length of the CDR3 is 14 residues. Germline loops: CDR1 MNHEY, CDR2 SVGAGI. V lost 5 bases and J 1 base, leaving 9 bases between the germline ends.

CDR3 sequence reads: CASSTWDSTYNEQFF. DNA of the CDR3: TGTGCCAGCAGCACCTGGGACAGTACCTACAATGAGCAGTTCTTC. The chain links TRBV11-2 to TRBJ2-1; 7 positions match TRBD1. The CDR3 runs 15 residues. Trimming at V came to 5 bases and at J to 2 bases, leaving 6 bases not matched to a gene. Germline V lookup: CDR1 SGHAT, CDR2 FQNNGV.

The CDR3 sequence is CAWSIGATEAFF. The CDR3 DNA is TGTGCCTGGAGTATCGGGGCCACTGAAGCTTTCTTT. The V gene is TRBV30, the J gene TRBJ1-1, with D maybe TRBD1 (5 bases). The germline gives CDR1 GTSNPN, CDR2 SVGIG (reference sequence). Trimming stripped 2 bases from V and 4 bases from J, with 8 bases between. The CDR3 length is 12 residues.

This chain connects TRBV6-2 or TRBV6-3 to TRBJ2-7, with no clear D. The CDR3 length is 13 residues. The germline V and J ends were trimmed by 3 bases and 3 bases, with 9 bases remaining between them. The germline V gene encodes CDR1 MNHEY and CDR2 SVGEGT. This CDR3 is CASSYRVSYEQYF. For the CDR3, the DNA is TGTGCCAGCAGTTATAGGGTTAGCTACGAGCAGTACTTC.

The V and J genes are TRBV18 and TRBJ1-1; unclear D gene. V lost 3 bases and J 12 bases, leaving 14 bases between the germline ends. This CDR3 spans 12 amino acids. CDR1 and CDR2 (germline): KGHSH, LQKENI. CDR3 sequence: CASSPQAGLPFF. CDR3 DNA: TGTGCCAGCTCACCGCAGGCAGGACTCCCTTTCTTT.

The chain employs TRBV6-5 and TRBJ2-3, with unresolved D. The CDR3 length is 15 residues. Germline CDR1 MNHEY, CDR2 SVGAGI. V was trimmed by 5 bases and J by 2 bases, leaving 14 bases between them. The CDR3 sequence is CASSTLPEDTDTQYF. In nucleotides, the CDR3 is TGTGCCAGCAGTACCCTTCCCGAAGACACAGATACGCAGTATTTT.

In this sample, this clone turned up a few times. The V call is TRBV10-3, the J call TRBJ1-1; 7 nucleotides align to TRBD1. V dropped 4 bases and J dropped 0; count of bases not matched to a gene: 5. Per germline, CDR1 ENHRY and CDR2 SYGVKD. This CDR3 region has 15 residues. CDR3 protein: CAISALGQLNTEAFF. DNA of the CDR3: TGTGCCATCAGTGCGTTGGGACAGCTGAACACTGAAGCTTTCTTT.

J is TRBJ2-7 and V is TRBV6-4; 9 bases fit TRBD1. Germline values: CDR1 MRHNA, CDR2 SNTAGT. There are 15 residues in the CDR3. J was trimmed by 2 bases and V by 2 bases; bases with no gene match: 4. The CDR3 here is CASSDGQGLTYEQYF. The DNA for the CDR3 is TGTGCCAGCAGTGACGGACAGGGGTTAACCTACGAGCAGTACTTC.

V gene TRBV6-2 or TRBV6-3 combines with J gene TRBJ2-1; the D is unclear. V gave up 4 bases and J gave up 8 bases, with 12 bases separating them. Per germline, CDR1 MNHEY and CDR2 SVGEGT. This CDR3 contains 13 residues. As DNA, the CDR3 is TGTGCCAGCAGTTCGAGGTCTAGAGATGAGCAGTTCTTC. Translated, it gives CASSSRSRDEQFF.

The chain has TRBV5-5 and TRBJ1-1; D gene unclear. The CDR3 is 15 residues long. The germline gives CDR1 SGHKS, CDR2 YYEKEE (reference sequence). Trimming cost V 1 base and J 1 base, with 11 bases left between them. For the CDR3, the DNA is TGTGCCAGCAGCTTGTCAGGACTCCCGAACACTGAAGCTTTCTTT. Amino acids: CASSLSGLPNTEAFF.

The rearrangement uses TRBV6-4 and TRBJ1-1, with no clear D. Trimming removed 6 bases from V and 0 bases from J, with 11 bases in between. The CDR3 has 14 amino acids. CDR1 and CDR2 from the germline V gene are MRHNA and SNTAGT. In DNA, the CDR3 is TGTGCCAGCAGGGAAACAAGGTTGAACACTGAAGCTTTCTTT. This gives the protein CASRETRLNTEAFF.

The chain employs TRBV27 and TRBJ1-2, with a weak D call TRBD1 (5 bases). Per germline, CDR1 MNHEY and CDR2 SMNVEV (reference sequence). This CDR3 spans 13 amino acids. Trimming stripped 6 bases from V and 4 bases from J, with 12 bases between. The CDR3: CASSSGLGYGYTF. DNA of the CDR3: TGTGCCAGCAGCTCGGGACTTGGCTATGGCTACACCTTC.

This rearrangement joins TRBV7-9 to TRBJ1-1, with D perhaps matching TRBD1 (6 bases). The germline V gene has CDR1 SEHNR and CDR2 FQNEAQ (reference sequence). Trimming stripped 3 bases from V and 5 bases from J, with 13 bases between. The CDR3 extends over 14 amino acids. The CDR3 DNA follows: TGTGCCAGCAGCTTTGGGGGCGGGAGTACTGAAGCTTTCTTT. This encodes CASSFGGGSTEAFF. The complete variable domain, with remaining parts taken from reference TRBV7-9 and TRBJ1-1, reads DTGVSQNPRHKITKRGQNVTFRCDPISEHNRLYWYRQTLGQGPEFLTYFQNEAQLEKSRLLSDRFSAERPKGSFSTLEIQRTEQGDSAMYLCASSFGGGSTEAFFGQGTRLTVV.

This clone was seen only once. The chain links TRBV30 to TRBJ1-1; 11 bases match TRBD1. The germline V gene has CDR1 GTSNPN and CDR2 SVGIG (reference sequence). J lost 2 bases, V lost 8 bases, and 10 bases had no gene match. The CDR3 has 15 residues. For the CDR3, the DNA is TGTGCCAGCGGACAGGGGGCCCTTATTAACACTGAAGCTTTCTTT. Its protein product is CASGQGALINTEAFF.

This rearrangement joins TRBV5-8 to TRBJ1-2, with D possibly matching TRBD1 (6 bases). The length of the CDR3 is 13 residues. Trimming took off 2 bases at V and 7 bases at J, with 12 bases between the two ends. From germline, CDR1 is SGHTS and CDR2 YDEGEE. The CDR3 sequence is CASSFIRDTGYTF. The DNA for the CDR3 is TGTGCCAGCAGCTTCATAAGGGACACTGGCTACACCTTC.

This rearrangement joins TRBV11-3 to TRBJ2-2; 14 nucleotides agree with TRBD2. J was trimmed by 7 bases and V by 5 bases; bases with no gene match: 6. The CDR3 spans 16 residues. The germline V gene encodes CDR1 SGHNT and CDR2 YENEEA. CDR3: CASSRLAGGLGGELFF. CDR3 coding DNA: TGTGCCAGCAGCCGACTAGCGGGAGGGCTGGGCGGGGAGCTGTTTTTT.

This chain connects TRBV6-6 to TRBJ2-2, with a weak D call TRBD2 (5 bases). The CDR3 covers 15 residues. V was trimmed by 3 bases and J by 1 base, leaving 9 bases between them. CDR1 and CDR2 from the germline V gene are MNHNY and SVGAGI (reference sequence). The chain's CDR3 is CASSYSAVNTGELFF. CDR3 bases: TGTGCCAGCAGTTATTCAGCGGTGAACACCGGGGAGCTGTTTTTT.

The chain couples TRBV7-8 to TRBJ1-1; no definite D call. The CDR3 covers 15 residues. CDR1 and CDR2 (germline): SGHVS, FQNEAQ. Trimming pared 2 bases from V and 5 bases from J, leaving 15 bases between. The CDR3 DNA reads TGTGCCAGCAGCTTATCTCCGGGTGGAAGGACTGAAGCTTTCTTT. It is translated as CASSLSPGGRTEAFF.

The genes are TRBV7-9 and TRBJ2-7, with D maybe TRBD1 (8 bases). Germline CDR1 SEHNR, CDR2 FQNEAQ (reference sequence). The V gene lost 5 bases and the J gene lost 2 bases, with 16 bases spanning the gap. This CDR3 region has 15 residues. CDR3 DNA: TGTGCCAGCAGCCAAACAGGGGGGACTACCTACGAGCAGTACTTC. Translating it yields CASSQTGGTTYEQYF.

The V call is TRBV7-9, the J call TRBJ2-1; TRBD2 might be the D (6 bases). This CDR3 comprises 16 residues. V dropped 3 bases and J dropped 5 bases, with 17 bases sitting between them. CDR1 and CDR2 from the germline V gene are SEHNR and FQNEAQ (reference sequence). The CDR3 loop is CASSLTRSGADNEQFF. The CDR3 DNA is TGTGCCAGCAGCTTGACTAGATCCGGGGCGGACAATGAGCAGTTCTTC.

The chain couples TRBV5-5 to TRBJ2-3, with D tentatively TRBD2 (6 bases). The V gene lost 1 base and the J gene lost 3 bases, with 15 bases spanning the gap. CDR3 size: 16 residues. Germline-derived CDR1 and CDR2 are SGHKS and YYEKEE (reference sequence). The CDR3 DNA reads as TGTGCCAGCAGCTTGTTTTCGAGACTAGTTACAGATACGCAGTATTTT. This sequence encodes CASSLFSRLVTDTQYF.

This chain uses TRBV6-5 with TRBJ1-5; D ambiguous. The V gene's germline CDR1 is MNHEY and CDR2 SVGAGI. V was cut by 11 bases and J by 9 bases, with 14 bases left in between. This CDR3 contains 11 residues. The CDR3 here is CAGFQAGPQHF. CDR3 coding DNA: TGTGCCGGGTTCCAGGCGGGGCCCCAGCATTTT.